This TCR beta chain comes out of a study of blood T cell repertoires in COVID-19. Study-wide context: Sample material is recorded as cDNA or gDNA derived from T cells, B-cell-depleted T cells, or PBMCs.

TCRdb's copy holds only in-frame clones and misses some; the assay was immunoSEQ multiplex PCR. The sample comprises approximately 140,000 clones, roughly 90% of which are singletons, and about 10% rests with the top ten. Per germline, CDR1 SGHDT and CDR2 YYEEEE. Trimming at V came to 0 bases and at J to 3 bases, leaving 2 bases not matched to a gene. This CDR3 comprises 15 residues. The V gene is TRBV5-6, the J gene TRBJ2-1; TRBD2 agrees at 8 bases. The specimen was peripheral blood. The sequence was collected from a man in his fifties or sixties with active or convalescent COVID-19. As DNA, the CDR3 is TGTGCCAGCAGCTTGGAAAGCGGGGGCTACAATGAGCAGTTCTTC. Its translation is CASSLESGGYNEQFF.